The present TCR beta chain was sequenced within a study of identical twins. V trimming: 1 base; J trimming: 5 bases; junction bases outside the gene matches: 7. Germline V gene lookup returns CDR1 SGHDN and CDR2 FVKESK. The CDR3 consists of 17 residues. TCRdb reprocessed the 5' RACE reads with MiXCR, giving one entry per CDR3 protein. The sample includes hundreds of thousands of distinct CDR3 sequences, more than 20% seen only once; the top ten take about 2.9%. This same sample was also part of a study on T cells expressing NK-cell markers. This second study notes: These clonotypes additionally ranked first within the CD3+CD56-NKG2C+ fraction of a few donors.

The material sequenced was CD4+ T cells sorted from blood. The clonotype was recovered from a woman under 30 in good health. V and J are TRBV14 and TRBJ2-2; 10 bases are shared with TRBD2. CDR3 sequence reads: CASSQGLAGVRTGELFF. The DNA for the CDR3 is TGTGCCAGCAGCCAAGGTCTAGCGGGAGTACGTACCGGGGAGCTGTTTTTT.